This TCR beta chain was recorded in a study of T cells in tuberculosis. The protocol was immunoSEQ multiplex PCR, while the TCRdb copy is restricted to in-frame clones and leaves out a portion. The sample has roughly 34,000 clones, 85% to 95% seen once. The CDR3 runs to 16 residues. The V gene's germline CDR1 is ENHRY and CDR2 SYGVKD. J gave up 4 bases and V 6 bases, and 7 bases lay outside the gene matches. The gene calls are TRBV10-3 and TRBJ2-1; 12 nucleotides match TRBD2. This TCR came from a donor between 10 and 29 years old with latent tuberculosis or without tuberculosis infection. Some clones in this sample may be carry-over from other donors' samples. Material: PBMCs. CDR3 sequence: CAISEAGTSGYNEQFF. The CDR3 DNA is TGTGCCATCAGCGAGGCTGGGACTAGCGGGTACAATGAGCAGTTCTTC.